This T cell receptor (beta chain) was recorded in a study of neurological immune-mediated disorders. 5'RACE generated cDNA with 10-nucleotide random UMIs. Every sequencing run produced over 170 million TCR-beta sequences that came from 15-18 subjects. Each CDR3 protein is one row after TCRdb ran MiXCR on the 5' RACE reads. The sample includes 20,000 to 25,000 distinct CDR3 sequences, 5% to 7% of them seen just once. This clonotype has a count of ten or more. This CDR3 spans 11 amino acids. Trimming cost V 2 bases and J 0 bases, with 1 base left between them. CDR1 is SQVTM, CDR2 ANQGSEA, per germline. It was blood bank volunteers in Maryland, USA who made up the healthy controls.

The TCR sequence derives from a man younger than 30 in good health. The sequenced sample was CD8+ T cells from blood. The chain uses TRBV29-1 and TRBJ1-1; D ambiguous. The CDR3 loop is CSVELNTEAFF. CDR3 DNA: TGCAGCGTTGAACTGAACACTGAAGCTTTCTTT.